This T cell receptor (beta chain) was identified during a study of T cell responses to AZD1222 COVID-19 vaccine. Study outcomes and limitations: Mapped onto spike, vaccine-associated CD4 TCRs spanned it and were dominant at 160-218 and 743-854. As reported, nearly half of all spike-specific TCRs target variant regions that are unmutated.

On this clone: Its antigen is not known.

Trimming removed 8 bases from V and 0 bases from J, with 17 bases in between. CDR3 size: 16 residues. Germline loops: CDR1 SGHAT, CDR2 FQNNGV. Assay: immunoSEQ multiplex PCR; the TCRdb copy retains only in-frame clones and omits some. This table has about 130,000 clones, about 91% appearing once. This chain joins TRBV11-2 and TRBJ2-1, with TRBD2 as a possible D gene (6 bases). Sequenced here: peripheral blood, sampled on day 0 of AZD1222 vaccination. The TCR was taken from an adult in good health. CDR3 in DNA: TGTGCCAGCTGTCAAGTGGCGGGGAGCTCCTACAATGAGCAGTTCTTC. Translated, it gives CASCQVAGSSYNEQFF.